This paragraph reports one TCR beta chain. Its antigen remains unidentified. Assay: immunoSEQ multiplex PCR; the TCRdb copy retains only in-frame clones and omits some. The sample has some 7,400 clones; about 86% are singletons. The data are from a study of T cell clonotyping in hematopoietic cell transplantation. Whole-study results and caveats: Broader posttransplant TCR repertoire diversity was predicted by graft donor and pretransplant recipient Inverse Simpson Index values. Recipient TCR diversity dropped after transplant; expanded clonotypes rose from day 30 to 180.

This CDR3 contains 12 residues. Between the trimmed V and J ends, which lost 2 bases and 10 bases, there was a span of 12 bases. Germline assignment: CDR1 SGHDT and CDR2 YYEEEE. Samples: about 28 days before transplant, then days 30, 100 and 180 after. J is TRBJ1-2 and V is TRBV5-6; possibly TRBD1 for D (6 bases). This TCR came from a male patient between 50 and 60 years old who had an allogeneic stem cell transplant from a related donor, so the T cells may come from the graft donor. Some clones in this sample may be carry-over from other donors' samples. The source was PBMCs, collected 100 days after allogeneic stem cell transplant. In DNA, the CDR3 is TGTGCCAGCAGCTTCACAGGGAACGACTACACCTTC. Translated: CASSFTGNDYTF.